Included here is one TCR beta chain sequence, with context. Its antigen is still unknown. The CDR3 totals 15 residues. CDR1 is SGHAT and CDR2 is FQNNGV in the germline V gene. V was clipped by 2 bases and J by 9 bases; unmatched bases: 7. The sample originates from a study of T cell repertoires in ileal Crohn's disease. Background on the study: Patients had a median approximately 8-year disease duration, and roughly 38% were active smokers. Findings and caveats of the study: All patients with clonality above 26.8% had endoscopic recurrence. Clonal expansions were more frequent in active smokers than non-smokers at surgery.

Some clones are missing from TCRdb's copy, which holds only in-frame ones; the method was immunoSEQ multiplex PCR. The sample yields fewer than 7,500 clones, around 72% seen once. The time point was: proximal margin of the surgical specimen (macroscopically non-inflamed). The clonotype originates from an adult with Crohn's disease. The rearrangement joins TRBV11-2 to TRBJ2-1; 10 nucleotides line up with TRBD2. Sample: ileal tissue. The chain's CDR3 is CASSLISGGRGEQFF. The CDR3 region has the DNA TGTGCCAGCAGCTTAATTAGCGGGGGGCGCGGTGAGCAGTTCTTC.